These 22 T cell receptor beta chains originate from one sample sequenced in a study of CD8 T cells in ankylosing spondylitis. The study, taken as a whole, reports: About 8 highly homologous variants made up a TCR beta motif, and this motif appeared characteristic of ankylosing spondylitis blood.

TCRdb processed the 5' RACE reads anew with MiXCR; each CDR3 protein has one entry. This table holds hundreds of thousands of distinct CDR3 sequences, 12% found once. The antigens of these receptors remain unknown. Sequenced material: blood, either unsorted or a sorted T cell fraction (not recorded which). The receptors shown here come from a male donor with ankylosing spondylitis.

This clonotype was observed at least ten times. The chain recombines TRBV12-3 or TRBV12-4 with TRBJ1-1; a weak D match, TRBD1 (5 bases). Deletions cut 6 bases from V and 1 base from J, with 12 bases between. This CDR3 is 14 amino acids long. The CDR3 protein is CASRPGLQNTEAFF. Written as DNA, the CDR3 is TGTGCCAGCAGACCGGGACTCCAGAACACTGAAGCTTTCTTT.

This clonotype was seen a few times. J is TRBJ2-7 and V is TRBV2; D unresolved. The germline V and J ends were trimmed by 4 bases and 4 bases, with 11 bases remaining between them. Per the germline V gene, CDR1 is SNHLY and CDR2 is FYNNEI. This CDR3 comprises 13 residues. CDR3: CASSARIGYEQYF. The CDR3, as DNA: TGTGCCAGCAGTGCCCGTATTGGGTACGAGCAGTACTTC. The full variable domain, with the rest looked up from reference TRBV2 and TRBJ2-7, is EPEVTQTPSHQVTQMGQEVILRCVPISNHLYFYWYRQILGQKVEFLVSFYNNEISEKSEIFDDQFSVERPDGSNFTLKIRSTKLEDSAMYFCASSARIGYEQYFGPGTRLTVT.

A few counts support this clonotype. This sequence joins TRBV20-1 and TRBJ1-1; D is ambiguous. The CDR3 extends over 15 amino acids. The V end was cut by 1 base, the J end by 1 base, with 13 bases between. Germline V lookup: CDR1 DFQATT, CDR2 SNEGSKA (reference sequence). The CDR3 DNA reads as TGCAGTGCTAGAGTTTTCCTACGAGGGAACACTGAAGCTTTCTTT. Its protein is CSARVFLRGNTEAFF.

This clonotype was picked up a small number of times. The chain is built from TRBV9 and TRBJ2-2; no reliable D call. There are 14 residues in the CDR3. Trimming took off 0 bases at V and 2 bases at J, with 5 bases between the two ends. Per the germline V gene, CDR1 is SGDLS and CDR2 is YYNGEE. In DNA, the CDR3 is TGTGCCAGCAGCGTAGGGCCTAACACCGGGGAGCTGTTTTTT. Protein sequence: CASSVGPNTGELFF.

This clonotype has more than one count but fewer than ten. This sequence joins TRBV2 and TRBJ2-1; D is tentatively TRBD1 or TRBD2 (6 bases each). The germline V gene encodes CDR1 SNHLY and CDR2 FYNNEI. This CDR3 is built from 15 residues. The V end lost 2 bases, the J end lost 8 bases, and 16 bases lay between the germline ends. The CDR3 nucleotides read TGTGCCAGCAGTGAATTGGGGGGCAATGGATATGAGCAGTTCTTC. Its translation: CASSELGGNGYEQFF. Variable domain in full (rest from reference TRBV2 and TRBJ2-1): EPEVTQTPSHQVTQMGQEVILRCVPISNHLYFYWYRQILGQKVEFLVSFYNNEISEKSEIFDDQFSVERPDGSNFTLKIRSTKLEDSAMYFCASSELGGNGYEQFFGPGTRLTVL.

This clonotype has a handful of counts. The chain carries TRBV30 and TRBJ2-5; 9 bases match TRBD2. The CDR3 extends over 15 amino acids. Germline lookup yields CDR1 GTSNPN and CDR2 SVGIG (reference sequence). V shed 6 bases, J shed 5 bases, and the junction held 13 bases outside the gene matches. The CDR3 DNA follows: TGTGCCTGTCCCGCCTACCCTAGCGGGGTCGAGACCCAGTACTTC. It encodes CACPAYPSGVETQYF.

The chain carries TRBV9 and TRBJ2-2; 9 bases are shared with TRBD1. CDR1 is SGDLS, CDR2 YYNGEE, per germline. Unmatched junction bases numbered 10, after V lost 4 bases and J lost 6 bases. The CDR3 consists of 16 residues. CDR3 residues: CASSSTGQGWAGELFF. CDR3 bases: TGTGCCAGCAGCTCGACGGGACAGGGATGGGCCGGGGAGCTGTTTTTT.

This clonotype was observed at least ten times. The gene calls are TRBV7-2 and TRBJ2-1, with 7 bases identical to TRBD2. The V gene's germline CDR1 is SGHTA and CDR2 FQGNSA. Trimming cost V 5 bases and J 7 bases; bases outside gene matches: 5. The CDR3 covers 13 residues. CDR3 loop: CASSARRENEQFF. CDR3 coding DNA: TGTGCCAGCAGCGCACGGCGGGAGAATGAGCAGTTCTTC.

This clonotype has at least ten counts. V usage is TRBV29-1 and J usage is TRBJ2-1; D possibly uses TRBD1 or TRBD2 (5 bases each). Trimming left V 7 bases short and J 6 bases short, with 7 bases between. The germline gives CDR1 SQVTM, CDR2 ANQGSEA. The CDR3 has 10 amino acids. The CDR3 region is CSGGVNEQFF. In nucleotides, the CDR3 is TGCAGCGGAGGGGTCAATGAGCAGTTCTTC.

This rearrangement joins TRBV11-2 to TRBJ2-3; TRBD1 or TRBD2 may be the D gene (7 bases each). The length of the CDR3 is 15 residues. The ends were cut back, 5 bases at V and 4 bases at J, with 16 bases in the middle. CDR1 and CDR2 (germline): SGHAT, FQNNGV. CDR3 in DNA: TGTGCCAGCAGCGAGGGAGGGGGCTGGGCAGATACGCAGTATTTT. It translates to CASSEGGGWADTQYF.

The table lists this clonotype with a few counts. The chain couples TRBV20-1 to TRBJ1-6; D call uncertain. Trimming shortened V by 1 base and J by 5 bases, and 6 bases separated the two germline ends. CDR3 length equals 13 residues. Germline CDR1 reads DFQATT; CDR2 reads SNEGSKA (reference sequence). The CDR3 protein is CSARGHDNSPLHF. In DNA form, the CDR3 reads TGCAGTGCTAGAGGCCACGATAATTCACCCCTCCACTTT.

This chain uses TRBV6-1 with TRBJ1-5; the D gene is possibly TRBD1 (5 bases). Germline V gene data show CDR1 as MNHNS and CDR2 as SASEGT. V dropped 6 bases and J dropped 5 bases, with 14 bases sitting between them. The CDR3 totals 14 residues. This chain's CDR3 is CASRKTVLDQPQHF. Here the CDR3 DNA reads TGTGCCAGCAGGAAGACAGTCCTCGATCAGCCCCAGCATTTT.

The CDR3 nucleotides are TGTGCCATCAGTGCGGACAGGGCTGGTGACACAGATACGCAGTATTTT. It is translated as CAISADRAGDTDTQYF. The chain links TRBV10-3 to TRBJ2-3, with TRBD1 matching over 8 bases. CDR1 ENHRY and CDR2 SYGVKD come from the germline V gene. Unmatched junction bases numbered 8, after V lost 4 bases and J lost 2 bases. The CDR3 has 16 amino acids.

This clonotype has a handful of counts. The chain carries TRBV5-1 and TRBJ2-2; the match to TRBD1 covers 9 bases. The CDR3 sequence is 16 residues long. Germline V gene sequence: CDR1 SGHRS, CDR2 YFSETQ. Unmatched junction bases numbered 5, after V lost 3 bases and J lost 2 bases. Here the CDR3 reads CASSSPGQGNTGELFF. The CDR3 region has the DNA TGCGCCAGCAGCTCCCCGGGACAGGGTAACACCGGGGAGCTGTTTTTT. Based on the CDR3 plus reference TRBV5-1 and TRBJ2-2, the full variable domain is KAGVTQTPRYLIKTRGQQVTLSCSPISGHRSVSWYQQTPGQGLQFLFEYFSETQRNKGNFPGRFSGRQFSNSRSEMNVSTLELGDSALYLCASSSPGQGNTGELFFGEGSRLTVL.

J is TRBJ1-2 and V is TRBV4-3, with no clear D. This CDR3 is 12 amino acids long. CDR1 is LGHNA and CDR2 is YSLEER in the germline V gene. The V and J ends lost 0 bases and 7 bases respectively, with 6 bases between them. The CDR3 loop reads CASSQDTGGYTF. CDR3 nucleotides: TGCGCCAGCAGCCAAGATACTGGTGGCTACACCTTC.

The chain carries TRBV12-3 or TRBV12-4 and TRBJ2-3; TRBD1 agrees at 7 bases. J was trimmed by 0 bases and V by 3 bases; bases with no gene match: 6. The CDR3 has 16 amino acids. CDR3: CASSFSRQGSTDTQYF. CDR3 in DNA: TGTGCCAGCAGTTTCTCCCGACAGGGTAGCACAGATACGCAGTATTTT.

The table lists this clonotype with a few counts. The chain recombines TRBV4-2 with TRBJ1-1; D is undetermined. Trimming pared 0 bases from V and 8 bases from J, leaving 10 bases between. CDR1 and CDR2 from the germline V gene are LGHNA and YNFKEQ. This CDR3 comprises 13 residues. The CDR3 sequence: CASSQDWAEEAFF. The CDR3 bases are TGTGCCAGCAGCCAAGATTGGGCCGAAGAAGCTTTCTTT.

This chain links TRBV12-3 or TRBV12-4 with TRBJ2-7; a weak D match, TRBD1 (6 bases). The CDR3 has 13 amino acids. V lost 6 bases and J 4 bases, leaving 13 bases between the germline ends. As DNA, the CDR3 is TGTGCCAGCAGCCAGGGGTCGATATACGAGCAGTACTTC. Translation: CASSQGSIYEQYF.

The V gene is TRBV7-2, the J gene TRBJ2-7; D possibly corresponds to TRBD1 (6 bases). Germline values: CDR1 SGHTA, CDR2 FQGNSA. The CDR3 covers 13 residues. The V and J ends lost 5 bases and 6 bases respectively, with 14 bases between them. The CDR3 DNA is TGTGCCAGCAGCCTCAGACAGGTTCTCGAGCAGTACTTC. It codes for CASSLRQVLEQYF.

This clonotype has just a few counts. The chain joins TRBV5-6 to TRBJ1-1, with D maybe TRBD1 (6 bases). V dropped 2 bases and J dropped 3 bases, with 14 bases sitting between them. Germline assignment: CDR1 SGHDT and CDR2 YYEEEE. This CDR3 is 15 amino acids long. CDR3: CASSLPTGTYTEAFF. As DNA, the CDR3 is TGTGCCAGCAGCTTACCAACAGGGACCTACACTGAAGCTTTCTTT. Complete variable domain (other parts from reference TRBV5-6 and TRBJ1-1): DAGVTQSPTHLIKTRGQQVTLRCSPKSGHDTVSWYQQALGQGPQFIFQYYEEEERQRGNFPDRFSGHQFPNYSSELNVNALLLGDSALYLCASSLPTGTYTEAFFGQGTRLTVV.

This clonotype was found a few times. V gene TRBV20-1 combines with J gene TRBJ1-2; a possible D gene is TRBD1 (6 bases). Trimming stripped 0 bases from V and 6 bases from J, with 11 bases between. The CDR3 consists of 13 residues. Germline V gene sequence: CDR1 DFQATT, CDR2 SNEGSKA (reference sequence). The CDR3 DNA reads TGCAGTGCTAGAGATCGACAGGTGGATGGCTACACCTTC. Its translation: CSARDRQVDGYTF.

This clonotype has at least ten counts. The CDR3 coding sequence is TGCAGTGCTAGAGTTCCGGGACTAGCATCAGACAATGAGCAGTTCTTC. Its protein is CSARVPGLASDNEQFF. The J gene is TRBJ2-1, the V gene TRBV20-1; 9 bases are shared with TRBD2. The CDR3 consists of 16 residues. The V and J ends lost 1 base and 5 bases, in that order; junction bases with no gene match: 9. Germline assignment: CDR1 DFQATT and CDR2 SNEGSKA (reference sequence).